Below are 19 T cell receptor beta chains sequenced from a single sample in a study of shared clonotypes between healthy human individuals (dated by TCRdb to 2018 to 2021). The library was generated by the immunoSEQ multiplex PCR assay. The source is immuneACCESS, and TCRdb retained only in-frame sequences with V and J called. Part of the clones is not carried over; for the studies checked, unresolved V genes explain less than half of this, and the remainder is unexplained. The sample records a few million clones, roughly nine tenths of which are singletons. The ten largest make up around 0.14% of the sample. What was sequenced was naive CD4+ T cells sorted from blood. Sample cell subset or site, as interpreted from the label and publication: CD45RA+ positively selected. The receptor source for this set is a man between 18 and 29 years old in good health.

The chain links TRBV5-1 to TRBJ2-5, with D unresolved. Germline-derived CDR1 and CDR2 are SGHRS and YFSETQ. V was trimmed by 1 base and J by 4 bases, leaving 14 bases between them. CDR3 length equals 15 residues. The CDR3 is CASSLRAQVGETQYF. DNA of the CDR3: TGCGCCAGCAGCTTGCGCGCCCAGGTTGGAGAGACCCAGTACTTC.

This clone has just a few counts. V usage is TRBV30 and J usage is TRBJ1-1; no reliable D call. The CDR3 consists of 12 residues. Germline V lookup: CDR1 GTSNPN, CDR2 SVGIG (reference sequence). V was trimmed by 2 bases and J by 11 bases, leaving 15 bases between them. CDR3 in amino acids: CAWSQTGIPAFF. The CDR3 bases are TGTGCCTGGAGTCAAACGGGGATCCCTGCTTTCTTT.

The chain is built from TRBV6-1 and TRBJ1-2; D unresolved. The germline gives CDR1 MNHNS, CDR2 SASEGT. V lost 6 bases and J lost 4, with 15 bases in between. CDR3 size: 14 residues. DNA for the CDR3: TGTGCCAGCAGGCAGGAGCCTTTAAGCTATGGCTACACCTTC. It translates to CASRQEPLSYGYTF.

For the CDR3, the DNA is TGCGCCAGCAGCAGTTTAGCGGGGGGGCCCACCGGGGAGCTGTTTTTT. As protein: CASSSLAGGPTGELFF. The V and J genes are TRBV5-1 and TRBJ2-2, with 11 bases that match TRBD2. The V gene end was trimmed by 4 bases and the J gene end by 4 bases; junction bases not matched to a gene: 6. The CDR3 is 16 amino acids. Germline V gene sequence: CDR1 SGHRS, CDR2 YFSETQ.

This clone was counted once. The gene calls are TRBV19 and TRBJ1-5; 9 bases agree with TRBD1. This CDR3 has 17 amino acids. The ends lost 10 bases at V and 1 base at J; junction bases unmatched: 14. The germline V gene encodes CDR1 LNHDA and CDR2 SQIVND (reference sequence). CDR3 in amino acids: CATAGVDRGGSNQPQHF. CDR3 in DNA: TGTGCCACTGCGGGGGTGGACAGGGGTGGGAGCAATCAGCCCCAGCATTTT.

This chain joins TRBV2 and TRBJ2-5; D possibly matches TRBD1 or TRBD2 (7 bases each). Germline assignment: CDR1 SNHLY and CDR2 FYNNEI. V dropped 8 bases and J dropped 2 bases, with 12 bases sitting between them. This CDR3 spans 13 amino acids. CDR3 nucleotides: TGTGCCAGCGGGAGGGGGCTTCAAGAGACCCAGTACTTC. This codes for CASGRGLQETQYF. The whole variable domain, remainder taken from reference TRBV2 and TRBJ2-5, is EPEVTQTPSHQVTQMGQEVILRCVPISNHLYFYWYRQILGQKVEFLVSFYNNEISEKSEIFDDQFSVERPDGSNFTLKIRSTKLEDSAMYFCASGRGLQETQYFGPGTRLLVL.

The chain links TRBV25-1 to TRBJ2-5, with D perhaps given as TRBD1 or TRBD2 (7 bases each). V shed 5 bases and J shed 5 bases, with 15 bases lying between them. The CDR3 runs 14 residues. Germline V gene lookup returns CDR1 MGHDK and CDR2 SYGVNS. CDR3 nucleotides: TGTGCCAGCAGTCCGACCAGGGGGGGGGAGACCCAGTACTTC. It is translated as CASSPTRGGETQYF.

The rearrangement joins TRBV6-5 to TRBJ2-4, with no clear D. The CDR3 spans 15 residues. CDR1 is MNHEY, CDR2 SVGAGI, per germline. With 4 bases removed from V and 0 bases from J, the gap between germline ends came to 10 bases. CDR3 sequence reads: CASSSLLVAKNIQYF. The DNA of the CDR3 is TGTGCCAGCAGTTCGCTATTAGTAGCCAAAAACATTCAGTACTTC.

The chain links TRBV10-3 to TRBJ1-1; TRBD1 matches at 8 bases. Trimming removed 3 bases from V and 6 bases from J; junction bases left unmatched: 3. Looked up from germline, CDR1 is ENHRY and CDR2 is SYGVKD. The CDR3 runs to 13 residues. In DNA, the CDR3 is TGTGCCATCAGTGACACAGGGGGTGCTGAAGCTTTCTTT. Encoded protein: CAISDTGGAEAFF.

The chain has TRBV9 and TRBJ2-7; D not certain. Trimming left V 0 bases short and J 6 bases short, with 10 bases between. Germline V gene sequence: CDR1 SGDLS, CDR2 YYNGEE. This CDR3 region has 13 residues. This CDR3 reads CASSVALGAEQYF. As DNA, the CDR3 is TGTGCCAGCAGCGTAGCTCTAGGAGCCGAGCAGTACTTC.

The rearrangement links TRBV14 to TRBJ2-7, with D possibly matching TRBD2 (5 bases). The germline gives CDR1 SGHDN, CDR2 FVKESK. V lost 0 bases and J 6 bases, leaving 9 bases between the germline ends. This CDR3 comprises 13 residues. The CDR3 region has the DNA TGTGCCAGCAGCCAAGACCTAGCTCGCGAGCAGTACTTC. Its protein product is CASSQDLAREQYF.

The rearrangement links TRBV6-1 to TRBJ2-1; weak D call: TRBD1 (6 bases). Trimming shortened V by 4 bases and J by 5 bases, and 12 bases separated the two germline ends. The CDR3 sequence is 14 residues long. The germline V gene encodes CDR1 MNHNS and CDR2 SASEGT. CDR3 sequence reads: CASSGTQGNNEQFF. CDR3 nucleotide sequence: TGTGCCAGCAGTGGGACACAGGGCAACAATGAGCAGTTCTTC.

The chain is built from TRBV5-1 and TRBJ1-3; 9 bases fit TRBD1. J gave up 4 bases and V 0 bases, and 5 bases lay outside the gene matches. Germline assignment: CDR1 SGHRS and CDR2 YFSETQ. The CDR3 is made up of 16 amino acids. CDR3 residues: CASSLEGQGSGNTIYF. DNA for the CDR3: TGCGCCAGCAGCTTGGAGGGACAGGGATCGGGAAACACCATATATTTT.

The gene calls are TRBV9 and TRBJ2-2; no clear D gene. Deletions cut 2 bases from V and 0 bases from J, with 8 bases between. The length of the CDR3 is 15 residues. The germline CDR1 and CDR2 sequences are SGDLS and YYNGEE. The CDR3, as DNA: TGTGCCAGCAGCGTTGGTTTCACGAACACCGGGGAGCTGTTTTTT. Translation gives CASSVGFTNTGELFF.

The rearrangement links TRBV7-8 to TRBJ1-6; D perhaps matches TRBD1 (6 bases). The CDR3 covers 14 residues. V lost 1 base and J lost 7, with 8 bases in between. Per germline, CDR1 SGHVS and CDR2 FQNEAQ. DNA of the CDR3: TGTGCCAGCAGCTTAGGGACAGCGAATTCACCCCTCCACTTT. It yields the protein CASSLGTANSPLHF.

This clone showed up just once. The genes are TRBV15 and TRBJ2-7; perhaps TRBD2 as D (5 bases). The CDR3 totals 15 residues. In germline, CDR1 is LNHNV, CDR2 YYDKDF (reference sequence). The V and J ends lost 0 bases and 6 bases respectively, with 15 bases between them. The CDR3 region is CATSRDFVEETEQYF. CDR3 nucleotides: TGTGCCACCAGCAGAGATTTCGTGGAGGAGACCGAGCAGTACTTC.

This sequence joins TRBV4-3 and TRBJ2-3; possibly TRBD2 for D (5 bases). V was cut by 4 bases and J by 2 bases, with 19 bases left in between. CDR3 length: 17 amino acids. Germline V gene sequence: CDR1 LGHNA, CDR2 YSLEER. The CDR3 nucleotides are TGCGCCAGCAGCCCTAGAGGGTGGTGGGATGACACAGATACGCAGTATTTT. Its translation: CASSPRGWWDDTDTQYF.

The CDR3 DNA reads as TGTGCCAGCAGGCCCATGGGACAGGGGATCTCTGGGGCCAACGTCCTGACTTTC. Its protein product is CASRPMGQGISGANVLTF. V usage is TRBV5-4 and J usage is TRBJ2-6, with TRBD1 identical over 10 bases. The CDR3 totals 18 residues. Germline CDR1 is SGHNT and CDR2 is YYREEE (reference sequence). V was clipped by 5 bases and J by 0 bases; unmatched bases: 8.

V and J are TRBV11-2 and TRBJ1-6, with 7 bases fitting TRBD1. CDR1 is SGHAT, CDR2 FQNNGV, per germline. J gave up 14 bases and V 2 bases, and 6 bases lay outside the gene matches. This CDR3 spans 13 amino acids. The CDR3 nucleotides read TGTGCCAGCAGCTTAAACACAGGGGAGGCCCTCCACTTT. Translated, it gives CASSLNTGEALHF.